This T cell receptor beta chain is drawn from a study of molecular identifiers for immune sequencing clone quantification. TCRdb reprocessed the PCR reads with MiXCR, giving one entry per CDR3 protein. The sample has about 640,000 distinct CDR3 sequences; about 20% are singletons. Trimming shortened V by 2 bases and J by 3 bases, and 10 bases separated the two germline ends. Per germline, CDR1 LNHNV and CDR2 YYDKDF (reference sequence). The CDR3 runs 14 residues. The sequence was obtained from a human donor in good health. Some libraries in this study had Jurkat cell RNA spiked in. The specimen sequenced was naive CD8+ T cells from blood, with Jurkat cell RNA spiked in. Subset described: FACS-sorted CD8+CD4-CCR7+CD45RA+ naive T cells. The chain carries TRBV15 and TRBJ1-2; a weak D match, TRBD1 (5 bases). The CDR3 bases are TGTGCCACCAGCAGATCGGGACGGGACTATGGCTACACCTTC. This codes for CATSRSGRDYGYTF.